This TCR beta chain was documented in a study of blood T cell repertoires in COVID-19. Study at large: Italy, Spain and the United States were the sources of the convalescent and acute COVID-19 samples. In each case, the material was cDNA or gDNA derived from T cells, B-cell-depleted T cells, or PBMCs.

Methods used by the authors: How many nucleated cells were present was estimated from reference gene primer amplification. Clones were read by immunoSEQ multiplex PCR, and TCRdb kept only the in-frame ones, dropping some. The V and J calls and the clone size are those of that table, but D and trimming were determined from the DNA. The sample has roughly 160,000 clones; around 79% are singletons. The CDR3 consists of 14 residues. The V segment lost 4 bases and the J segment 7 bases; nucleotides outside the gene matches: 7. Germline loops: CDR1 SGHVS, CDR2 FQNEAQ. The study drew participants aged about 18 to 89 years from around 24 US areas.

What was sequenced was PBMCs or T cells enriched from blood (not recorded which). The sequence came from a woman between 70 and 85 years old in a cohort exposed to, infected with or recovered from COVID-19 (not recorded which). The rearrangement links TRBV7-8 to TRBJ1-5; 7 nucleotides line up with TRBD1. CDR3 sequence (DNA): TGTGCCAGCAGCTCCAGACAGGGTTGGCAGCCCCAGCATTTT. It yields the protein CASSSRQGWQPQHF. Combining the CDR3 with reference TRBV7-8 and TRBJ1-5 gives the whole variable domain GAGVSQSPRYKVAKRGQDVALRCDPISGHVSLFWYQQALGQGPEFLTYFQNEAQLDKSGLPSDRFFAERPEGSVSTLKIQRTQQEDSAVYLCASSSRQGWQPQHFGDGTRLSIL.